These T cell receptor beta chains were read from a single sample in a study of blood T cells in healthy people across ages. TCRdb ran MiXCR on the 5' RACE reads and lists one entry per CDR3 protein. The repertoire consists of about 930,000 distinct CDR3 sequences, with almost 30% occurring once and the leading ten covering about a tenth. This same sample was also taken into another study, of T cells of mothers and their children.

Source material: blood. These receptors came from a woman aged 40-49 years in good health. Each CDR3 is given with its conserved first and last residue. The D gene is left open where the match is weak. Expanded clones get a size class; other rows say once, few or many, or leave the size out.

clone size,J gene,D gene,V gene,CDR3 protein,CDR3 DNA
many,TRBJ1-4,NA,TRBV4-1,CASSQGKETGDEKLFF,TGCGCCAGCAGCCAAGGGAAGGAGACGGGGGATGAAAAACTGTTTTTT
NA,TRBJ1-1,NA,TRBV3-1,CASSQAVSEAFF,TGTGCCAGCAGCCAAGCTGTGTCTGAAGCTTTCTTT
NA,TRBJ2-3,NA,TRBV3-1,CASSQAGTQYF,TGTGCCAGCAGCCAGGCGGGTACGCAGTATTTT
NA,TRBJ2-3,NA,TRBV5-1,CASSLRLARLSPTDTQYF,TGCGCCAGCAGCTTGCGGCTAGCGCGACTATCTCCCACAGATACGCAGTATTTT
NA,TRBJ2-7,NA,TRBV5-6,CASYSQAPSEQYF,TGTGCCAGCTACAGCCAGGCCCCCTCCGAGCAGTACTTC
few,TRBJ2-3,NA,TRBV29-1,CSPWIADTQYF,TGCAGCCCTTGGATTGCAGATACGCAGTATTTT
NA,TRBJ1-5,NA,TRBV30,CAWSRGVIQPQHF,TGTGCCTGGAGTAGAGGGGTCATTCAGCCCCAGCATTTT
few,TRBJ2-7,NA,TRBV6-1,CTSSEGGWSYEQYF,TGTACCAGCAGTGAAGGGGGGTGGTCCTACGAGCAGTACTTC
many,TRBJ1-5,NA,TRBV7-8,CASSFNNQPQHF,TGTGCCAGCAGTTTTAACAATCAGCCCCAGCATTTT
many,TRBJ2-1,TRBD1,TRBV28,CASSLTRTGAYRSYNEQFF,TGTGCCAGCTCCCTTACCAGGACAGGAGCCTACCGCTCCTACAATGAGCAGTTCTTC
NA,TRBJ1-2,NA,TRBV28,CASSRGDRGYTF,TGTGCCAGCAGCCGAGGGGATCGTGGCTACACCTTC
many,TRBJ2-7,TRBD1,TRBV5-1,CASSAGDRGRMDEQYF,TGCGCCAGCAGCGCGGGGGACAGGGGGCGCATGGACGAGCAGTACTTC
many,TRBJ1-2,NA,TRBV7-2,CLTKRERDYGYTF,TGCCTGACAAAGAGGGAGCGAGACTATGGCTACACCTTC
few,TRBJ2-7,NA,TRBV2,CASRPDRSYEQYF,TGTGCCAGCCGCCCCGATCGAAGCTACGAGCAGTACTTC
few,TRBJ2-3,NA,TRBV11-2,CASSLNLASADTQYF,TGTGCCAGCAGCTTAAATCTAGCAAGCGCAGATACGCAGTATTTT
NA,TRBJ2-5,NA,TRBV7-9,CASSLTEGQETLYF,TGTGCCAGCAGCTTAACTGAAGGCCAAGAGACCCTGTACTTC
many,TRBJ1-2,NA,TRBV5-1,CASSLAQDHYGYTF,TGCGCCAGCAGCTTGGCTCAGGACCACTATGGCTACACCTTC